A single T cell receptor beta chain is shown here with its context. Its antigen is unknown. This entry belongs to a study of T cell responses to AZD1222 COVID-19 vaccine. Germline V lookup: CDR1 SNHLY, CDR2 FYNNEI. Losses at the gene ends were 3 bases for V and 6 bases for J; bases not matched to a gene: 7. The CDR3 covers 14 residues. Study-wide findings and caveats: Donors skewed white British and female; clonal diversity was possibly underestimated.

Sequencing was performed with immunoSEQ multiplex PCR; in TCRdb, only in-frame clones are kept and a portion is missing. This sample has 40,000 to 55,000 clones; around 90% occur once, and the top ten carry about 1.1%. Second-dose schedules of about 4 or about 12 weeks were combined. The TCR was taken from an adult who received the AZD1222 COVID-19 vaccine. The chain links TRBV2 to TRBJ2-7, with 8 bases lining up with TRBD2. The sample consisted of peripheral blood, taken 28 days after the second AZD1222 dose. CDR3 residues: CASSEGTSVGEQYF. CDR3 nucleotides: TGTGCCAGCAGTGAGGGGACTAGTGTGGGCGAGCAGTACTTC.